The next 20 T cell receptor beta chains were all read from a single sample in a study of control samples from healthy donors and cancer patients. TCRdb keeps only in-frame clones here, not all; method: immunoSEQ multiplex PCR. The data show about 270,000 clones, around 79% seen once. The sample taken for sequencing was PBMCs. These receptors were collected from a woman aged 60 to 75 with lung cancer.

This clone has just one count. The chain has TRBV4-1 and TRBJ1-1; the D is unclear. The CDR3 contains 15 residues. Germline V gives CDR1 MGHRA, CDR2 YSYEKL. Between the trimmed V and J ends, which lost 6 bases and 3 bases, there was a span of 17 bases. CDR3 loop: CASSEGRAADTEAFF. The CDR3 DNA sequence: TGCGCCAGCAGTGAGGGAAGGGCCGCGGACACTGAAGCTTTCTTT.

This chain connects TRBV30 to TRBJ2-7; D might be TRBD2 (5 bases). Trimming took 0 bases from V and 3 from J, leaving 18 bases between them. The germline gives CDR1 GTSNPN, CDR2 SVGIG (reference sequence). The CDR3 is 16 amino acids. CDR3 coding DNA: TGTGCCTGGAGTGTACGTCGGACTCCCATCGGCTACGAGCAGTACTTC. It translates to CAWSVRRTPIGYEQYF. The variable domain in full, with the rest retrieved from reference TRBV30 and TRBJ2-7, is SQTIHQWPATLVQPVGSPLSLECTVEGTSNPNLYWYRQAAGRGLQLLFYSVGIGQISSEVPQNLSASRPQDRQFILSSKKLLLSDSGFYLCAWSVRRTPIGYEQYFGPGTRLTVT.

This clone was detected only once. J is TRBJ2-1 and V is TRBV10-1, with 14 bases fitting TRBD2. Trimming took 4 bases from V and 5 from J; bases not matched to a gene: 10. The CDR3 is 18 amino acids. CDR1 and CDR2 (germline): WNHNN, SYGVQD (reference sequence). CDR3 bases: TGCGCCAGCAGTGGATTGGGACTAGCGGGAGCGGGCGACAATGAGCAGTTCTTC. It codes for CASSGLGLAGAGDNEQFF.

V gene TRBV5-1 combines with J gene TRBJ2-1; 10 bases align to TRBD1. Germline V CDR1 and CDR2: SGHRS, YFSETQ. The CDR3 runs 14 residues. J gave up 12 bases and V 0 bases, and 6 bases lay outside the gene matches. The CDR3 protein is CASSLDDRGLRQFF. CDR3 sequence (DNA): TGCGCCAGCAGCTTGGACGACAGGGGGCTAAGGCAGTTCTTC. The complete variable domain, with remaining parts taken from reference TRBV5-1 and TRBJ2-1, reads KAGVTQTPRYLIKTRGQQVTLSCSPISGHRSVSWYQQTPGQGLQFLFEYFSETQRNKGNFPGRFSGRQFSNSRSEMNVSTLELGDSALYLCASSLDDRGLRQFFGPGTRLTVL.

The chain has TRBV7-6 and TRBJ2-1; 7 bases fit TRBD2. Unmatched junction bases numbered 15, after V lost 5 bases and J lost 8 bases. The CDR3 has 16 amino acids. Per germline, CDR1 SGHVS and CDR2 FNYEAQ. The CDR3 DNA follows: TGTGCCAGCAGCCCGCTCTCAGCCGGGGGGTTGGATGAGCAGTTCTTC. It codes for CASSPLSAGGLDEQFF.

This chain links TRBV6-5 with TRBJ2-7; 12 bases match TRBD1. The V segment lost 10 bases and the J segment 5 bases; nucleotides outside the gene matches: 6. The CDR3 totals 13 residues. Germline V gene sequence: CDR1 MNHEY, CDR2 SVGAGI. DNA for the CDR3: TGTGCCATCGCCGGGACAGGGGGCGACGAGCAGTACTTC. It specifies CAIAGTGGDEQYF.

As DNA, the CDR3 is TGTGCCACCAGCAGGGCGGGACCCAATGAGCAGTTCTTC. Protein: CATSRAGPNEQFF. The chain links TRBV15 to TRBJ2-1; possible D gene TRBD2, 6 bases. CDR3 length equals 13 residues. Trimming removed 3 bases from V and 6 bases from J, with 9 bases in between. Germline assignment: CDR1 LNHNV and CDR2 YYDKDF (reference sequence). The full variable domain, with the rest looked up from reference TRBV15 and TRBJ2-1, is DAMVIQNPRYQVTQFGKPVTLSCSQTLNHNVMYWYQQKSSQAPKLLFHYYDKDFNNEADTPDNFQSRRPNTSFCFLDIRSPGLGDTAMYLCATSRAGPNEQFFGPGTRLTVL.

This chain joins TRBV15 and TRBJ2-5; no definite D call. The germline V gene has CDR1 LNHNV and CDR2 YYDKDF (reference sequence). The V and J ends lost 1 base and 5 bases respectively, with 8 bases between them. The CDR3 is made up of 13 amino acids. The DNA of the CDR3 is TGTGCCACCAGCAGAGCCTATATGGAGACCCAGTACTTC. Its translation: CATSRAYMETQYF.

V usage is TRBV4-1 and J usage is TRBJ2-3; no clear D gene. The CDR3 consists of 15 residues. Trimming pared 1 base from V and 5 bases from J, leaving 13 bases between. Germline lookup yields CDR1 MGHRA and CDR2 YSYEKL. The CDR3 DNA is TGCGCCAGCAGCCAAGCTCCCCGAAGGGAAGATACGCAGTATTTT. It encodes CASSQAPRREDTQYF.

The chain carries TRBV24-1 and TRBJ2-2; 12 nucleotides agree with TRBD1. The germline V gene has CDR1 KGHDR and CDR2 SFDVKD. The CDR3 runs to 20 residues. After removal of 6 bases from V and 1 base from J, the junction contained 14 bases not matched to a gene. CDR3 in amino acids: CATSIPPGQGARLNTGELFF. The CDR3 DNA follows: TGTGCCACCAGTATACCTCCGGGACAGGGGGCGAGACTGAACACCGGGGAGCTGTTTTTT.

This clone was counted only a few times. The chain joins TRBV10-2 to TRBJ1-5; D ambiguous. The CDR3 contains 14 residues. Trimming removed 6 bases at V and 0 bases at J, with 9 bases between. Germline assignment: CDR1 WSHSY and CDR2 SAAADI. The CDR3 reads CASRVKDSNQPQHF. Here the CDR3 DNA reads TGCGCCAGCAGGGTAAAGGATAGCAATCAGCCCCAGCATTTT.

The CDR3 protein is CASSLGGRWAEAFF. The CDR3 DNA reads as TGTGCCAGCAGCTTGGGAGGGAGGTGGGCTGAAGCTTTCTTT. The genes are TRBV5-4 and TRBJ1-1, with D unclear. Trimming shortened V by 0 bases and J by 6 bases, and 12 bases separated the two germline ends. In germline, CDR1 is SGHNT, CDR2 YYREEE (reference sequence). This CDR3 contains 14 residues.

The chain carries TRBV27 and TRBJ2-7; 7 bases agree with TRBD2. This CDR3 is built from 15 residues. In germline, CDR1 is MNHEY, CDR2 SMNVEV (reference sequence). V trimming: 3 bases; J trimming: 4 bases; junction bases outside the gene matches: 9. The CDR3 spells CASSFGQGGNYEQYF. CDR3 nucleotides: TGTGCCAGCAGTTTTGGGCAGGGAGGGAATTACGAGCAGTACTTC.

This clone was found a few times. Other nucleotide sequences from this sample produce the same CDR3. The genes are TRBV5-5 and TRBJ1-6; D unclear. Between the trimmed V and J ends, which lost 2 bases and 7 bases, there was a span of 10 bases. Germline V gene data show CDR1 as SGHKS and CDR2 as YYEKEE (reference sequence). CDR3 length: 14 residues. In DNA form, the CDR3 reads TGTGCCAGCAGCTTCCAGGACGAGAATTCACCCCTCCACTTT. It specifies CASSFQDENSPLHF.

The chain carries TRBV18 and TRBJ1-4; TRBD1 might be the D (5 bases). CDR1 is KGHSH, CDR2 LQKENI, per germline. This CDR3 is built from 13 residues. The ends were cut back, 5 bases at V and 8 bases at J, with 12 bases in the middle. The CDR3 protein is CASSRESGEKLFF. In nucleotides, the CDR3 is TGTGCCAGCTCAAGGGAATCAGGGGAAAAACTGTTTTTT.

CDR3 protein: CAWSYRAHRGTDTQYF. CDR3 bases: TGTGCCTGGAGTTACCGGGCGCACCGGGGCACAGATACGCAGTATTTT. This chain links TRBV30 with TRBJ2-3; D is unresolved. The CDR3 runs 16 residues. Germline V gives CDR1 GTSNPN, CDR2 SVGIG (reference sequence). Between the trimmed V and J ends, which lost 2 bases and 1 base, there was a span of 16 bases.

This sequence joins TRBV3-1 (or the pseudogene TRBV3-2) and TRBJ2-7, with a weak D call TRBD2 (5 bases). V was cut by 2 bases and J by 6 bases, with 14 bases left in between. Germline values: CDR1 LGHDT, CDR2 YNNKEL (reference sequence). There are 14 residues in the CDR3. CDR3 bases: TGTGCCAGCAGCCAAACGACCGGGGAGAGCGAGCAGTACTTC. This codes for CASSQTTGESEQYF.

V and J are TRBV7-3 and TRBJ1-1; D gene unclear. Germline values: CDR1 SGHTA, CDR2 FQGTGA. V was trimmed by 5 bases and J by 2 bases, leaving 9 bases between them. This CDR3 is built from 13 residues. The CDR3 DNA is TGTGCCAGCAGCACTGGGCTCAACACTGAAGCTTTCTTT. Its translation is CASSTGLNTEAFF.

The J gene is TRBJ2-1, the V gene TRBV28, with a tentative D call TRBD2 (6 bases). The germline V gene has CDR1 MDHEN and CDR2 SYDVKM. V was pared by 8 bases and J by 9 bases, with 20 bases between. The CDR3 contains 14 residues. CDR3 sequence (DNA): TGTGCCAGCTGGGATTCGGGAGCTATAAGTGAGCAGTTCTTC. Translation: CASWDSGAISEQFF.

The rearrangement links TRBV5-4 to TRBJ2-1, with TRBD2 identical over 8 bases. The CDR3 totals 15 residues. The germline gives CDR1 SGHNT, CDR2 YYREEE (reference sequence). Trimming took 0 bases from V and 14 from J; bases not matched to a gene: 13. For the CDR3, the DNA is TGTGCCAGCAGCTTGGGGCGGGAGGCCTTTGAGAGGGAGTTCTTC. Translation gives CASSLGREAFEREFF.